This TCR beta chain was sequenced for a study of control samples from healthy donors and cancer patients. V lost 2 bases to trimming and J lost 7 bases, with 8 bases between them. Germline lookup yields CDR1 SEHNR and CDR2 FQNEAQ (reference sequence). This CDR3 is built from 13 residues. TCRdb keeps only in-frame clones here, not all; method: immunoSEQ multiplex PCR. This sample has 100,000 to 150,000 clones; 85% to 95% occur once, and the top ten carry under 2%. Sequences were obtained from PBMCs. The chain couples TRBV7-9 to TRBJ1-4; D is unclear. The clonotype originates from a man between 45 and 60 years old with head and neck cancer. The CDR3 is CASSLLGREKLFF. The CDR3 region has the DNA TGTGCCAGCAGCTTACTCGGGCGTGAAAAACTGTTTTTT.